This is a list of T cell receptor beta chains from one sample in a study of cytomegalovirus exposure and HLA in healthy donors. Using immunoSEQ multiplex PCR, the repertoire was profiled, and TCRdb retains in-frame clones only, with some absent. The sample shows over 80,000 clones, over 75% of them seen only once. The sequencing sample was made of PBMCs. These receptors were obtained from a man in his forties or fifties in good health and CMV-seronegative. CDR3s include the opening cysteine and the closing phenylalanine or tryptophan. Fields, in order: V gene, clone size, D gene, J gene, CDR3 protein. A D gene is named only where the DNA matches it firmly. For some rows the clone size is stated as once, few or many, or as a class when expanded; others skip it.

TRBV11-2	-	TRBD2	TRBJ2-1	CASSPEGLAGGRGQFF
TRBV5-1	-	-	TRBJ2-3	CASGTQGDTQYF
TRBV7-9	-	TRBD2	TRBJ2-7	CASSLYRGTSGRPYEQYF
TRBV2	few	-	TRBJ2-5	CASRYDGQGTQYF
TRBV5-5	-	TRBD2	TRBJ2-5	CASSKGLAGVQETQYF
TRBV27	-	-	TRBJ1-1	CASSFFGRANTEAFF
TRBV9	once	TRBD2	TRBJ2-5	CASSVGGDWQTQYF
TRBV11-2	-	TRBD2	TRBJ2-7	CASSLGPSGSYEQYF
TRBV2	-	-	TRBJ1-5	CASSEPGRSNQPQHF
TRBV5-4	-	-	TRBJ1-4	CASSLSGEKLFF
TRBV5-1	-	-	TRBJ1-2	CASSLDSDYGYTF
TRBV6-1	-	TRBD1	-	CASRPTGSPYEQYF
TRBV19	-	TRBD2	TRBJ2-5	CASSSSGRAQETQYF
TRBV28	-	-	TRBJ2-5	CASSLLSKETQYF
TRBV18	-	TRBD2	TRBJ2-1	CASSPLWREGFNEQFF
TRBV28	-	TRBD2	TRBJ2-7	CASSQRLAGGRGEQYF
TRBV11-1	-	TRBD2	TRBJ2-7	CASSRDSGGSSYEQYF
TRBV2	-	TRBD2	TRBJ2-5	CASTLEAGGPSAETQYF
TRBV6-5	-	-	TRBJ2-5	CASSYGGRQETQYF
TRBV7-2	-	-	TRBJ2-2	CASSWDKNTGELFF
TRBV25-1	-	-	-	CASEQGYEQYF
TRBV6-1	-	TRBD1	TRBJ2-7	CASSERQGFYEQYF
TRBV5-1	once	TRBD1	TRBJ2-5	CASSVGQGAETQYF
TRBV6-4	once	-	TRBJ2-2	CASVLNRKGNTGELFF
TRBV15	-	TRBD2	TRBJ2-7	CATSRDLSTSGYEQYF
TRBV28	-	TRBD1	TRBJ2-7	CASSVGTGASYEQYF
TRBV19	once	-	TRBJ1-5	CASSISQPTLSNQPQHF
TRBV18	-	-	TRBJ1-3	CASSPPWAGRHSGNTIYF
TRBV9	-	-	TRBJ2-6	CASSPGRGGGANVLTF
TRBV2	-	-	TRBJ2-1	CASSEYSGEQFF
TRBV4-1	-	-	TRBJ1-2	CASSQTQGLANYGYTF
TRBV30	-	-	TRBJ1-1	CACEDYGTEAFF
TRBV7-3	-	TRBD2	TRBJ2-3	CASSLSGSYTDTQYF
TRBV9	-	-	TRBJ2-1	CASSPPGLTLASEQFF
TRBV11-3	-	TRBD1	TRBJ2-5	CASSHTDRGQETQYF
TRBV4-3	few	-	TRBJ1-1	CASSQDFGQMNTEAFF
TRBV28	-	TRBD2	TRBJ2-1	CASRSLAGDSYNEQFF
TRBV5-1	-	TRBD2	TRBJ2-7	CASSLELAGGEQYF
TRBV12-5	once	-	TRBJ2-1	CASGRASSSDEQFF
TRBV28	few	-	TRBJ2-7	CASSQGYEQYF
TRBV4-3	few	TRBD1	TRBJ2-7	CASSQSSTGAYEQYF
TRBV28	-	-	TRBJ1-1	CASRDSLETEAFF
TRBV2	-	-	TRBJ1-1	CASSELGQSNTEAFF
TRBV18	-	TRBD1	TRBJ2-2	CATSQGSGELFF
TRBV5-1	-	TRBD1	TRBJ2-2	CASIGTGSGELFF
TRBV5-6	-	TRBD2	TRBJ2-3	CASSLGLDTDTQYF
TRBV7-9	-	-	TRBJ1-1	CASSLGGPPEAFF
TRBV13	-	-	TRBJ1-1	CASSALDRTVSLNTEAFF
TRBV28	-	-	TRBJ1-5	CASSLGGRKDQPQHF
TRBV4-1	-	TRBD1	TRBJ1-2	CASSRKTGEDYGYTF
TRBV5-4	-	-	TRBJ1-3	CASSLPGARNTIYF
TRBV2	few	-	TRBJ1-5	CASRAYRDQPQHF
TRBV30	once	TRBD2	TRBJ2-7	CAWKGETSSGSPYEQYF
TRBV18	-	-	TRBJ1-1	CASSGTGSGSTEAFF
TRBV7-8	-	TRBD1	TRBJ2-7	CASSLETGYGEQYF
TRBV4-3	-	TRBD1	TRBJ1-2	CASSHNRGYGYTF
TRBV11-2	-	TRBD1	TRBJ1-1	CASSRDRGRYTEAFF